A single sample is the source of the 13 T cell receptor beta chains below, sequenced in a study of cytomegalovirus exposure and HLA in healthy donors. In the PCR, 60 Vbeta and 13 Jbeta primers were used. Produced via immunoSEQ multiplex PCR; TCRdb's table is partial and in-frame only. Among some 140,000 clones listed, more than 60% were seen once. Sequenced sample: PBMCs. These receptor sequences come from a woman aged 40 to 50 in good health and CMV-seronegative.

This chain connects TRBV5-6 to TRBJ2-7; 9 bases are a match to TRBD1. J was trimmed by 1 base and V by 4 bases; bases with no gene match: 6. The germline V gene has CDR1 SGHDT and CDR2 YYEEEE. The CDR3 consists of 15 residues. The CDR3 is CASSPGQGTSYEQYF. CDR3 coding DNA: TGTGCCAGCAGCCCCGGACAGGGGACATCCTACGAGCAGTACTTC.

The chain recombines TRBV5-1 with TRBJ1-1; tentatively, D is TRBD1 (6 bases). Between the trimmed V and J ends, which lost 4 bases and 7 bases, there was a span of 14 bases. The germline gives CDR1 SGHRS, CDR2 YFSETQ. The CDR3 runs to 13 residues. The CDR3 region is CASSADSFGEAFF. CDR3 bases: TGCGCCAGCAGCGCGGACAGTTTCGGTGAAGCTTTCTTT. Variable domain in full (rest from reference TRBV5-1 and TRBJ1-1): KAGVTQTPRYLIKTRGQQVTLSCSPISGHRSVSWYQQTPGQGLQFLFEYFSETQRNKGNFPGRFSGRQFSNSRSEMNVSTLELGDSALYLCASSADSFGEAFFGQGTRLTVV.

The chain is built from TRBV6-1 and TRBJ1-2, with D perhaps TRBD1 (5 bases). The germline V gene encodes CDR1 MNHNS and CDR2 SASEGT. The CDR3 sequence is 12 residues long. The ends were cut back, 5 bases at V and 5 bases at J, with 9 bases in the middle. CDR3 loop: CASSPGDYGYTF. The CDR3 nucleotides are TGTGCCAGCAGTCCGGGGGATTATGGCTACACCTTC.

The gene calls are TRBV25-1 and TRBJ1-2; 7 bases fit TRBD1. Germline V gene data show CDR1 as MGHDK and CDR2 as SYGVNS. Trimming removed 6 bases from V and 4 bases from J; junction bases left unmatched: 11. The CDR3 length is 15 residues. The CDR3 reads CASRREGAGSYGYTF. The DNA for the CDR3 is TGTGCCAGCAGGAGAGAGGGGGCGGGGAGCTATGGCTACACCTTC.

In this sample, this clone turned up once. The rearrangement uses TRBV4-2 and TRBJ2-3; a weak D match, TRBD1 (5 bases). V lost 0 bases and J lost 1, with 8 bases in between. Looked up from germline, CDR1 is LGHNA and CDR2 is YNFKEQ. The CDR3 has 15 amino acids. This CDR3 reads CASSQESRGTDTQYF. As DNA, the CDR3 is TGTGCCAGCAGCCAAGAGTCCAGGGGCACAGATACGCAGTATTTT.

The chain recombines TRBV6-6 with TRBJ2-7, with D perhaps TRBD2 (5 bases). Between the trimmed V and J ends, which lost 6 bases and 4 bases, there was a span of 19 bases. The length of the CDR3 is 15 residues. Germline CDR1 reads MNHNY; CDR2 reads SVGAGI (reference sequence). CDR3 in amino acids: CASSDGETNGYEQYF. DNA of the CDR3: TGTGCCAGCAGCGACGGCGAGACTAACGGATACGAGCAGTACTTC.

This chain connects TRBV4-1 to TRBJ2-1; 9 bases map to TRBD1. Germline V lookup: CDR1 MGHRA, CDR2 YSYEKL. With V trimmed by 3 bases and J by 10 bases, 10 bases remained unmatched. This CDR3 is built from 15 residues. The CDR3 coding sequence is TGCGCCAGCAGCCAGACATTTGGACAGGGGTACGAGCAGTTCTTC. It translates to CASSQTFGQGYEQFF.

This chain connects TRBV25-1 to TRBJ1-1, with TRBD1 identical over 9 bases. The ends lost 8 bases at V and 0 bases at J; junction bases unmatched: 1. The CDR3 extends over 13 amino acids. The germline CDR1 and CDR2 sequences are MGHDK and SYGVNS. The DNA of the CDR3 is TGTGCCAGCGGACAGGGGTTGAACACTGAAGCTTTCTTT. It encodes CASGQGLNTEAFF.

The chain recombines TRBV5-1 with TRBJ1-2; perhaps TRBD1 as D (6 bases). The germline V gene has CDR1 SGHRS and CDR2 YFSETQ. Trimming removed 0 bases from V and 7 bases from J, with 13 bases in between. This CDR3 region has 14 residues. The CDR3 spells CASSLGAGEGGYTF. The CDR3 DNA reads TGCGCCAGCAGCTTGGGTGCAGGGGAGGGTGGCTACACCTTC.

The V and J genes are TRBV7-8 and TRBJ1-3, with D possibly being TRBD1 (5 bases). Trimming pared 0 bases from V and 0 bases from J, leaving 18 bases between. This CDR3 comprises 19 residues. Germline V lookup: CDR1 SGHVS, CDR2 FQNEAQ. CDR3 sequence reads: CASSLAFWQGLNSGNTIYF. DNA for the CDR3: TGTGCCAGCAGCTTAGCATTCTGGCAGGGCCTAAACTCTGGAAACACCATATATTTT.

This chain joins TRBV5-3 and TRBJ2-5, with 9 bases matching TRBD1. TRBV5-3 is placed among ORFs of uncertain function. J was trimmed by 4 bases and V by 3 bases; bases with no gene match: 7. CDR3 size: 15 residues. The CDR3, as DNA: TGTGCCAGAAGCTGGGACAGGGCAGGGGGAGAGACCCAGTACTTC. It is translated as CARSWDRAGGETQYF.

The V call is TRBV23-1, the J call TRBJ1-2; 8 bases align to TRBD1. Being an ORF, TRBV23-1 has a function that is uncertain. After removal of 2 bases from V and 4 bases from J, the junction contained 12 bases not matched to a gene. The CDR3 is made up of 17 amino acids. CDR3 coding DNA: TGCGCCAGCAGTCAAAAGGTACCGGGACAGGAATTCTATGGCTACACCTTC. It encodes CASSQKVPGQEFYGYTF.

The V gene is TRBV6-5, the J gene TRBJ1-2, with 9 bases matching TRBD1. The CDR3 length is 15 residues. With V trimmed by 2 bases and J by 5 bases, 6 bases remained unmatched. Germline values: CDR1 MNHEY, CDR2 SVGAGI. The CDR3 DNA follows: TGTGCCAGCAGTTACGCGACCGGGACAGGGTATGGCTACACCTTC. Translated, it gives CASSYATGTGYGYTF.